Following are 10 T cell receptor beta chains from one sample sequenced in a study of T cell clones after liver transplantation. Sequencing used immunoSEQ multiplex PCR; TCRdb keeps in-frame clones, though not all of them. The sample records roughly 20,000 clones, over 80% being singletons. Sequencing was performed on CD8+ T cells from blood, taken before liver transplant. Receptor source: a human donor who received a liver transplant.

The chain is built from TRBV7-9 and TRBJ2-1; 11 nucleotides align to TRBD2. The CDR3 is made up of 15 amino acids. The V gene end was trimmed by 5 bases and the J gene end by 5 bases; junction bases not matched to a gene: 5. The germline gives CDR1 SEHNR, CDR2 FQNEAQ (reference sequence). CDR3 sequence reads: CASSMLAGGNNEQFF. Here the CDR3 DNA reads TGTGCCAGCAGCATGCTAGCGGGAGGCAACAATGAGCAGTTCTTC. Variable domain in full (rest from reference TRBV7-9 and TRBJ2-1): DTGVSQNPRHKITKRGQNVTFRCDPISEHNRLYWYRQTLGQGPEFLTYFQNEAQLEKSRLLSDRFSAERPKGSFSTLEIQRTEQGDSAMYLCASSMLAGGNNEQFFGPGTRLTVL.

This chain joins TRBV30 and TRBJ1-5, with D hard to call. The V gene's germline CDR1 is GTSNPN and CDR2 SVGIG (reference sequence). V was clipped by 1 base and J by 8 bases, with 9 bases between them. The CDR3 is made up of 12 amino acids. The CDR3 DNA sequence: TGTGCCTGGAGTGGTTCAGGTGAGCCCCAGCATTTT. It encodes CAWSGSGEPQHF.

This chain links TRBV13 with TRBJ2-7; 8 bases are shared with TRBD1. The CDR3 has 15 residues. Germline V CDR1 and CDR2: PRHDT, FYEKMQ (reference sequence). V dropped 0 bases and J dropped 7; count of bases not matched to a gene: 8. The CDR3 region has the DNA TGTGCCAGCAGCTTAGGAGGGACAGGAGAAGAGGAGCAGTACTTC. Residues: CASSLGGTGEEEQYF.

The V call is TRBV4-3, the J call TRBJ2-2; D is undetermined. The length of the CDR3 is 17 residues. Germline-derived CDR1 and CDR2 are LGHNA and YSLEER. V lost 0 bases and J lost 2, with 13 bases in between. This CDR3 is CASSQEYVEPNTGELFF. In DNA, the CDR3 is TGCGCCAGCAGCCAAGAATACGTTGAGCCTAACACCGGGGAGCTGTTTTTT.

This chain joins TRBV5-1 and TRBJ1-1, with D unresolved. The CDR3 length is 15 residues. Per germline, CDR1 SGHRS and CDR2 YFSETQ. With 2 bases removed from V and 1 base from J, the gap between germline ends came to 12 bases. CDR3 loop: CASSFIGPANTEAFF. The CDR3 DNA reads as TGCGCCAGCAGCTTTATCGGCCCAGCGAACACTGAAGCTTTCTTT.

The genes are TRBV7-3 and TRBJ2-1, with 9 bases aligning to TRBD2. The CDR3 contains 16 residues. Trimming at V came to 5 bases and at J to 5 bases, leaving 10 bases not matched to a gene. CDR1 is SGHTA and CDR2 is FQGTGA in the germline V gene. CDR3 protein: CASSPRLAEVNNEQFF. For the CDR3, the DNA is TGTGCCAGCAGCCCCCGACTAGCGGAAGTGAACAATGAGCAGTTCTTC.

This chain uses TRBV5-1 with TRBJ1-1; the match to TRBD1 covers 9 bases. The germline V gene has CDR1 SGHRS and CDR2 YFSETQ. There are 16 residues in the CDR3. V gave up 0 bases and J gave up 6 bases; unmatched junction bases: 9. The CDR3 loop reads CASSLGTGAFGAEAFF. The DNA for the CDR3 is TGCGCCAGCAGCTTGGGGACAGGGGCCTTTGGGGCTGAAGCTTTCTTT.

This clone is deemed large (0.1 to 1%). The chain uses TRBV7-6 and TRBJ2-7; the D call may be TRBD1 or TRBD2 (5 bases each). CDR3 size: 13 residues. Trimming took 5 bases from V and 3 from J, leaving 11 bases between them. Germline lookup yields CDR1 SGHVS and CDR2 FNYEAQ. CDR3 region: CASSLGPNYEQYF. CDR3 coding DNA: TGTGCCAGCAGCCTGGGACCAAACTACGAGCAGTACTTC. The full variable domain, rest sourced from reference TRBV7-6 and TRBJ2-7, is GAGVSQSPRYKVTKRGQDVALRCDPISGHVSLYWYRQALGQGPEFLTYFNYEAQQDKSGLPNDRFSAERPEGSISTLTIQRTEQRDSAMYRCASSLGPNYEQYFGPGTRLTVT.

The chain couples TRBV27 to TRBJ1-2, with 7 bases fitting TRBD1. V was clipped by 5 bases and J by 8 bases; unmatched bases: 11. Germline lookup yields CDR1 MNHEY and CDR2 SMNVEV (reference sequence). The CDR3 runs to 14 residues. Here the CDR3 reads CASSIIPGQTGYTF. CDR3 DNA sequence: TGTGCCAGCAGTATAATCCCGGGACAGACCGGCTACACCTTC.

V is TRBV4-1 and J is TRBJ2-3, with 7 bases that match TRBD2. V was pared by 3 bases and J by 0 bases, with 3 bases of the junction left unmatched. CDR3 size: 15 residues. Germline CDR1 and CDR2: MGHRA and YSYEKL. The CDR3: CASSQFSGSTDTQYF. The CDR3 nucleotides read TGCGCCAGCAGCCAGTTTAGCGGGAGCACAGATACGCAGTATTTT.